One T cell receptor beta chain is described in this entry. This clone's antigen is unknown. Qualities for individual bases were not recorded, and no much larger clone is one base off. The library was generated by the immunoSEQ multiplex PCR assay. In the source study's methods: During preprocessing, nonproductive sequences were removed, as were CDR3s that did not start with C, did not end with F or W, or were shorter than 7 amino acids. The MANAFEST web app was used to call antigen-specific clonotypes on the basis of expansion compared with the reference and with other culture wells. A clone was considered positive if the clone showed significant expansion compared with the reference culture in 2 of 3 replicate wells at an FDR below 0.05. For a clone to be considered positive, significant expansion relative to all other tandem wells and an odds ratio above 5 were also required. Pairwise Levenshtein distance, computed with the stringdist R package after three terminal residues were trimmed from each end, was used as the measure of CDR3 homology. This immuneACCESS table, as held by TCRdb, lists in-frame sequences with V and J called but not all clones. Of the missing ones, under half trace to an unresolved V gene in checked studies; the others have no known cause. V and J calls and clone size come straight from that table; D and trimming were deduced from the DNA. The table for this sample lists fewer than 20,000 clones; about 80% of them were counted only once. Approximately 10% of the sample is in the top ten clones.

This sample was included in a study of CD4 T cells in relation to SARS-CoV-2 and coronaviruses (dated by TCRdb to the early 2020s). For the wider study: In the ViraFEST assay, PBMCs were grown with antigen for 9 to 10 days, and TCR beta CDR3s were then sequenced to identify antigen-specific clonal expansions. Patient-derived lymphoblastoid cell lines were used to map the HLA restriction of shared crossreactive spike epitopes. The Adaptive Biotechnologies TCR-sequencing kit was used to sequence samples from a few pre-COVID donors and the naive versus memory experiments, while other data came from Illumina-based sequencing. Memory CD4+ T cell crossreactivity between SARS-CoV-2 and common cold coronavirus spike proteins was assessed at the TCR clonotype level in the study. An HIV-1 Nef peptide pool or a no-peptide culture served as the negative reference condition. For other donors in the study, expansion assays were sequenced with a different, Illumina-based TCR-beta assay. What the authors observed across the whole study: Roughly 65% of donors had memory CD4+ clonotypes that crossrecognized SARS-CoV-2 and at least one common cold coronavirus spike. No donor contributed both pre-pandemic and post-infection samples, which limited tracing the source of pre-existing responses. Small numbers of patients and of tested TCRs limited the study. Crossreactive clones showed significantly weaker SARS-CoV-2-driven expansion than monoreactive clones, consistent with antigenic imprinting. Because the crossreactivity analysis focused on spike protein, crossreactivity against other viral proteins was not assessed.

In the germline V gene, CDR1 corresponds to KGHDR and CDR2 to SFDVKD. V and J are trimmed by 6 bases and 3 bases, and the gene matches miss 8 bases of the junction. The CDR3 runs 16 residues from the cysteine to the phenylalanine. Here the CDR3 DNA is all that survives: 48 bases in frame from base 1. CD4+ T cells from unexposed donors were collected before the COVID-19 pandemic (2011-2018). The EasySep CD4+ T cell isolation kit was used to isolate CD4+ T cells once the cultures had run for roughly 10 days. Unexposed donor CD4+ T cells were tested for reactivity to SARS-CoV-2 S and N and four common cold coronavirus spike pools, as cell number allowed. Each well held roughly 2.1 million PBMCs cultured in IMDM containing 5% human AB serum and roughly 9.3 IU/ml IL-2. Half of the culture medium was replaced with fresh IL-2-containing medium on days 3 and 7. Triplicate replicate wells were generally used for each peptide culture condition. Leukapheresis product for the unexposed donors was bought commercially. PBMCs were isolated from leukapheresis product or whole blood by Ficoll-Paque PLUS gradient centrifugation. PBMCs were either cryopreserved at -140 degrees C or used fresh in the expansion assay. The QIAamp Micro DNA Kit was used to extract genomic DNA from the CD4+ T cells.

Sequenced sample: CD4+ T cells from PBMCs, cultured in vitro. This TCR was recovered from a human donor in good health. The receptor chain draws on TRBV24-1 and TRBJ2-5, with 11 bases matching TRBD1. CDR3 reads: CATSPGDRGFKETQYF. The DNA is TGTGCCACCAGTCCCGGGGACAGGGGGTTCAAAGAGACCCAGTACTTC.